The subject of this entry is one T cell receptor beta chain. These data originate in a study of blood T cell repertoires in COVID-19. Background on the study: Italy, Spain and the United States were the sources of the convalescent and acute COVID-19 samples. PBMCs, B-cell-depleted T cells, or T cells were the source of the cDNA or gDNA that made up the material.

Authors' processing steps: Cell counts per sample came from amplifying reference gene primers. Sequencing used immunoSEQ multiplex PCR; TCRdb keeps in-frame clones, though not all of them. The V and J calls and clone size come from that table; D and trimming were worked out from the DNA. Among about 300,000 clones listed, over 75% were seen once. There are 15 residues in the CDR3. Trimming stripped 1 base from V and 0 bases from J, with 9 bases between. Germline-derived CDR1 and CDR2 are MNHEY and SMNVEV (reference sequence). The sequence was collected from a human donor in a cohort sampled during active COVID-19. The chain recombines TRBV27 with TRBJ1-2; no clear D gene. The specimen was peripheral blood. The CDR3 coding sequence is TGTGCCAGCAGTTTATTCGGCGGTACTAACTATGGCTACACCTTC. The encoded protein is CASSLFGGTNYGYTF.